This TCR beta chain was obtained from a study of blood T cells in healthy people across ages. Study-wide findings and caveats: Age advanced and TCR beta diversity per million T cells fell, roughly linearly.

Notes on this clonotype: The antigen is not known.

The CDR3 is 18 residues long. Germline CDR1 is LGHNA and CDR2 is YNFKEQ. V was trimmed by 0 bases and J by 3 bases, leaving 20 bases between them. Then a second PCR, running roughly 7 to 11 cycles, was carried out with a sample-barcoded 5' primer and a J-beta primer mix. Researchers report that a template-switch adaptor with 12 random nucleotides tagged each cDNA molecule. TCRdb ran MiXCR on the 5' RACE reads and lists one entry per CDR3 protein. This table has some 760,000 distinct CDR3 sequences, 20% to 25% appearing once. Separately, the same data were catalogued under a study of T cells of mothers and their children. That report adds: A primer called M1S, used in the second PCR, added sample barcodes and 2-4 random nucleotides. Detection of persistent microchimeric T cell clones did not occur.

The V and J genes are TRBV4-2 and TRBJ1-1; the D is unclear. The source material was blood. The TCR comes from a boy aged 5-17 years in good health. In nucleotides, the CDR3 is TGTGCCAGCAGCCAAGACCCAAACGTAAGGTATTGGGACACTGAAGCTTTCTTT. Encoded protein: CASSQDPNVRYWDTEAFF.